These T cell receptor beta chains were read from a single sample in a study of neurological immune-mediated disorders. MiXCR was run by TCRdb on the 5' RACE reads, yielding one entry per CDR3 protein. The sample lists about 55,000 distinct CDR3 sequences, less than 5% occurring once. The specimen sequenced was PBMCs. The receptors were sampled from a man aged 45-65 years with multiple sclerosis. Both conserved end residues are part of each CDR3. Clone size is stated in some rows and not others, as once, few, many or a class when expanded.

>many|TRBV6-6
CASSYSVRATEAFF
>many|TRBV20-1
CSASNLRLAGAAYEQYF
>many|TRBV7-6
CASSLGGEEQFF
>.|TRBV28
CASSPGGSGKGIDTQYF
>many|TRBV12-3/TRBV12-4
CASSLNGDSNQPQHF
>many|TRBV10-3
CAISETSASGRSYEQYF
>few|TRBV5-8
CASSSLAGALYEQYF
>.|TRBV5-1
CASSPGAGKGNEQYF
>many|TRBV5-1
CASSFPTYNEQFF
>many|TRBV27
CASSSTENSNQPQHF
>many|TRBV9
CASSVYSGVVETQYF
>many|TRBV12-3/TRBV12-4
CASSLSGLAGGEQYF
>.|TRBV9
CASSAGLAGGLAYEQYF
>.|TRBV5-1
CASSLVVEGAVTQYF
>many|TRBV9
CASSVALTGQNEKLFF
>few|TRBV30
CAWSEGTDTQYF
>many|TRBV7-9
CASSHSGTGTYNSPLHF
>many|TRBV20-1
CSARDGGRTTGELFF
>many|TRBV14
CASSQIWGKKGAEAFF
>many|TRBV29-1
CSAEERRETQYF
>many|TRBV29-1
CSVEDLADTQYF
>many|TRBV9
CASSPTPQGSDTQYF
>many|TRBV20-1
CSAPPGLAGAQQFF
>many|TRBV24-1
CATSDVRTDTQYF
>few|TRBV4-1
CASSEVGVSYEQYF
>.|TRBV28
CASSYRGTGKEAFF
>many|TRBV20-1
CSARDPGGRQFF
>many|TRBV12-3/TRBV12-4
CASKAGLAYEQYF
>few|TRBV14
CASSQTGGAYEQYF
>many|TRBV20-1
CSASLTEPGNTIYF
>many|TRBV10-3
CAISARATTDTQYF
>many|TRBV20-1
CSAKGNNEQFF
>many|TRBV3-1
CASSQDYEQYF
>many|TRBV10-3
CAFRGRDTEAFF
>.|TRBV28
CASSFSTGVGREQYF
>many|TRBV10-3
CAITPGGASDTQYF
>.|TRBV24-1
CATSDPTGDGGYTF
>few|TRBV10-3
CAISQGLSQETQYF
>many|TRBV5-1
CASSLGALDTGELFF
>many|TRBV28
CASSLRSQGGDEKLFF
>many|TRBV5-1
CASSSALGSNYGYTF
>many|TRBV3-1
CASSQGGGSYNEQFF
>many|TRBV11-2
CASSFNRVSEQYF
>few|TRBV27
CASSLSGGSSYGYTF